Below are 4 T cell receptor beta chains sequenced from a single sample in a study of T cells in Graves' hyperthyroidism and ophthalmopathy. Researchers took RNA transcripts and amplified the TCR beta CDR3 regions from them. A set of HTBI primers served as the primers for a first-round RT-PCR of the TCR CDR3. TCRdb re-analysed the multiplex PCR reads in MiXCR, keeping a single row per CDR3 protein. The repertoire holds some 700,000 distinct CDR3 sequences, about 18% seen once, with about 16% in the top ten. The sample consisted of blood. These receptors all stem from a man in his forties or fifties with Graves' hyperthyroidism.

The chain carries TRBV19 and TRBJ1-1, with a possible D match to TRBD1 (6 bases). The CDR3 consists of 14 residues. Germline CDR1 reads LNHDA; CDR2 reads SQIVND (reference sequence). Trimming pared 3 bases from V and 6 bases from J, leaving 14 bases between. CDR3 loop: CASSMRGGLPEAFF. DNA of the CDR3: TGTGCCAGTAGTATGCGGGGGGGGCTCCCTGAAGCTTTCTTT. The complete variable domain, with remaining parts taken from reference TRBV19 and TRBJ1-1, reads DGGITQSPKYLFRKEGQNVTLSCEQNLNHDAMYWYRQDPGQGLRLIYYSQIVNDFQKGDIAEGYSVSREKKESFPLTVTSAQKNPTAFYLCASSMRGGLPEAFFGQGTRLTVV.

This clonotype was observed at least ten times. This chain joins TRBV2 and TRBJ2-3; tentative D call: TRBD2 (5 bases). In germline, CDR1 is SNHLY, CDR2 FYNNEI. The length of the CDR3 is 15 residues. Trimming cost V 1 base and J 4 bases, with 12 bases left between them. Here the CDR3 reads CASSEEVTKADTQYF. CDR3 bases: TGTGCCAGCAGTGAAGAGGTGACTAAAGCAGATACGCAGTATTTT.

The chain combines TRBV20-1 with TRBJ2-3; 11 nucleotides align to TRBD1. The V gene's germline CDR1 is DFQATT and CDR2 SNEGSKA (reference sequence). The CDR3 covers 14 residues. V lost 6 bases, J lost 3 bases, and 5 bases stayed unmatched. This CDR3 is CSALGQGGTDTQYF. The CDR3 nucleotides are TGCAGTGCCTTGGGACAGGGGGGGACAGATACGCAGTATTTT.

The chain carries TRBV4-1 and TRBJ2-7; TRBD2 matches at 7 bases. The CDR3 sequence is 16 residues long. The germline V gene has CDR1 MGHRA and CDR2 YSYEKL. Trimming took 0 bases from V and 4 from J; bases not matched to a gene: 9. The CDR3 bases are TGCGCCAGCAGCCAAGACGTCGCGGGAGCGTTGTACGAGCAGTACTTC. As protein: CASSQDVAGALYEQYF.